Below are 14 T cell receptor beta chains sequenced from a single sample in a study of identical twins. TCRdb called the 5' RACE reads again in MiXCR, with one record for every CDR3 protein. This table has approximately 700,000 distinct CDR3 sequences, roughly 20% appearing once. These data were also filed under a second study, of T cells expressing NK-cell markers.

Specimen: PBMCs. These receptors were collected from a woman aged 18 to 35 in good health.

This clonotype was counted only a few times. The rearrangement uses TRBV7-9 and TRBJ2-7; no clear D gene. This CDR3 has 13 amino acids. V was pared by 5 bases and J by 3 bases, with 11 bases between. The germline gives CDR1 SEHNR, CDR2 FQNEAQ (reference sequence). The CDR3 loop reads CASSPTTHYEQYF. In nucleotides, the CDR3 is TGTGCCAGCAGCCCCACTACTCACTACGAGCAGTACTTC. Full variable domain (remainder filled in from reference TRBV7-9 and TRBJ2-7): DTGVSQNPRHKITKRGQNVTFRCDPISEHNRLYWYRQTLGQGPEFLTYFQNEAQLEKSRLLSDRFSAERPKGSFSTLEIQRTEQGDSAMYLCASSPTTHYEQYFGPGTRLTVT.

There are a few counts of this clonotype. The chain employs TRBV9 and TRBJ2-1; D gene ambiguous. Looked up from germline, CDR1 is SGDLS and CDR2 is YYNGEE. V gave up 0 bases and J gave up 7 bases, with 20 bases separating them. The CDR3 extends over 17 amino acids. The CDR3 DNA follows: TGTGCCAGCAGCGTAGGAGTATCTTGGGAAACCCTGAATGAGCAGTTCTTC. As protein: CASSVGVSWETLNEQFF.

V and J are TRBV20-1 and TRBJ2-1, with 10 positions matching TRBD2. The V gene's germline CDR1 is DFQATT and CDR2 SNEGSKA (reference sequence). The CDR3 is 14 residues long. V shed 2 bases and J 8 bases; nucleotides not matched to a gene: 6. For the CDR3, the DNA is TGCAGTGCTAGAAAAGCGGGGGGGCGTGATGAGCAGTTCTTC. Amino acid sequence: CSARKAGGRDEQFF.

The chain recombines TRBV7-2 with TRBJ2-7; D unresolved. CDR1 and CDR2 (germline): SGHTA, FQGNSA. With 5 bases removed from V and 7 bases from J, the gap between germline ends came to 12 bases. This CDR3 region has 12 residues. CDR3 DNA: TGTGCCAGCAGCAGTAGGGATGGGGAGCAGTACTTC. Encoded protein: CASSSRDGEQYF.

This clonotype was observed a handful of times. The CDR3 DNA is TGTGCCACCAGCGCCTATAGCGCCCGCACAGATACGCAGTATTTT. Protein: CATSAYSARTDTQYF. The V gene is TRBV15, the J gene TRBJ2-3; tentative D call: TRBD2 (5 bases). Germline CDR1 LNHNV, CDR2 YYDKDF (reference sequence). The CDR3 covers 15 residues. Trimming shortened V by 5 bases and J by 1 base, and 13 bases separated the two germline ends.

In regard to this clonotype: One end of the junction does not line up with germline, which may come from a read error. This chain connects TRBV27 to TRBJ1-1, with D possibly TRBD1 on 5 matching bases. The CDR3 sequence is 14 residues long. Germline V gives CDR1 MNHEY, CDR2 SMNVEV (reference sequence). The CDR3 DNA is TGTACCAGCAGTTCGATCAGGGTACGCACTGAAGCTTTCTTT. Amino acids: CTSSSIRVRTEAFF.

This clonotype has just a few counts. The V and J genes are TRBV5-1 and TRBJ2-5; the D is unclear. Germline CDR1 SGHRS, CDR2 YFSETQ. Trimming removed 1 base from V and 5 bases from J, with 12 bases in between. This CDR3 has 14 amino acids. The CDR3 region is CASSLIGLKETQYF. In DNA, the CDR3 is TGCGCCAGCAGCTTGATCGGTTTGAAGGAGACCCAGTACTTC.

The V gene is TRBV6-1, the J gene TRBJ2-3; weak D call: TRBD1 (6 bases). V was clipped by 4 bases and J by 5 bases, with 13 bases between them. Germline CDR1 reads MNHNS; CDR2 reads SASEGT. CDR3 length equals 14 residues. CDR3 nucleotides: TGTGCCAGCAGTGTTACCCAGGGGAAAGATACGCAGTATTTT. Translated: CASSVTQGKDTQYF.

The gene calls are TRBV10-3 and TRBJ2-2; no clear D gene. Looked up from germline, CDR1 is ENHRY and CDR2 is SYGVKD. The CDR3 totals 14 residues. V shed 7 bases and J shed 0 bases, with 9 bases lying between them. CDR3 sequence: CAIKGRTNTGELFF. CDR3 bases: TGTGCCATCAAAGGACGGACGAACACCGGGGAGCTGTTTTTT.

The V and J genes are TRBV10-3 and TRBJ2-3, with 9 bases fitting TRBD2. The V gene's germline CDR1 is ENHRY and CDR2 SYGVKD. J gave up 2 bases and V 6 bases, and 6 bases lay outside the gene matches. The CDR3 totals 15 residues. CDR3 region: CAIRGTSTYTDTQYF. The DNA of the CDR3 is TGTGCCATCAGGGGGACTAGCACCTACACAGATACGCAGTATTTT.

The J gene is TRBJ2-7, the V gene TRBV7-2, with D possibly TRBD1 on 6 matching bases. CDR1 and CDR2 from the germline V gene are SGHTA and FQGNSA. The CDR3 sequence is 14 residues long. Trimming removed 5 bases at V and 0 bases at J, with 11 bases between. The CDR3 coding sequence is TGTGCCAGCAGCCGCCTGGGACACTCCTACGAGCAGTACTTC. It encodes CASSRLGHSYEQYF.

The chain recombines TRBV7-2 with TRBJ1-2; D possibly corresponds to TRBD1 (5 bases). Germline CDR1 and CDR2: SGHTA and FQGNSA. CDR3 size: 15 residues. The germline V and J ends were trimmed by 3 bases and 8 bases, with 19 bases remaining between them. In DNA form, the CDR3 reads TGTGCCAGCAGCTTGGCCGGAGAAGGGGATGGCGGCTACACCTTC. Encoded protein: CASSLAGEGDGGYTF.

This clonotype was observed a few times. The chain links TRBV6-2 or TRBV6-3 to TRBJ1-1; no firm D call. The CDR3 has 14 amino acids. Looked up from germline, CDR1 is MNHEY and CDR2 is SVGEGT. V lost 6 bases, J lost 2 bases, and 13 bases lay in between. The CDR3 reads CASSPQWSNTEAFF. CDR3 sequence (DNA): TGTGCCAGCAGCCCCCAGTGGAGTAACACTGAAGCTTTCTTT.

This clonotype was counted only a few times. The chain carries TRBV5-5 and TRBJ1-1; TRBD1 agrees at 7 bases. The CDR3 covers 15 residues. V was pared by 4 bases and J by 1 base, with 7 bases of the junction left unmatched. In germline, CDR1 is SGHKS, CDR2 YYEKEE (reference sequence). The CDR3 nucleotides are TGTGCCAGCAGCCTTCTGGGACAGCCGAACACTGAAGCTTTCTTT. It specifies CASSLLGQPNTEAFF.